This is a list of T cell receptor beta chains from one sample in a study of T cell repertoires in cytomegalovirus infection. Each CDR3 protein gets one entry after TCRdb re-called the reads with MiXCR. This table has roughly 250,000 distinct CDR3 sequences, over 20% appearing once. The source material was CD8+ T cells from PBMCs. These receptors originate from a human donor in good health (CMV status not recorded). Some clones in this sample may be carry-over from other donors' samples. Each CDR3 is given with its conserved first and last residue. A D gene is named only where the DNA matches it firmly. Size values are once, few and many counts, or a class for expanded clones, and some rows have none.

V: TRBV29-1; D: -; J: TRBJ2-5; size: -; CDR3: CSPAHGGTQYF; DNA: TGCAGCCCCGCACACGGCGGGACCCAGTACTTC
V: TRBV4-1; D: -; J: TRBJ1-4; size: -; CDR3: CASSQGVVLNEKLFF; DNA: TGCGCCAGCAGCCAAGGTGTAGTCCTTAATGAAAAACTGTTTTTT
V: TRBV11-2; D: -; J: TRBJ1-3; size: -; CDR3: CASSLEGRPLTGNTIYF; DNA: TGTGCCAGCAGCTTAGAAGGCAGACCCCTAACTGGAAACACCATATATTTT
V: TRBV7-9; D: -; J: TRBJ2-7; size: few; CDR3: CASSSAMDNEQYF; DNA: TGTGCCAGCAGCTCCGCCATGGACAACGAGCAGTACTTC
V: TRBV5-1; D: TRBD1; J: TRBJ1-2; size: -; CDR3: CASSPRTGVTYGYTF; DNA: TGCGCCAGCAGCCCCAGGACAGGGGTGACCTATGGCTACACCTTC
V: TRBV7-8; D: -; J: TRBJ2-7; size: many; CDR3: CASSLWAEISYEQYF; DNA: TGTGCCAGCAGCTTATGGGCAGAAATAAGCTACGAGCAGTACTTC
V: TRBV20-1; D: TRBD2; J: TRBJ2-1; size: many; CDR3: CSARDFEAGNPYNEQFF; DNA: TGCAGTGCTAGAGATTTCGAAGCGGGGAACCCCTACAATGAGCAGTTCTTC
V: TRBV7-9; D: -; J: TRBJ1-6; size: many; CDR3: CASSPDSSYNSPLHF; DNA: TGTGCCAGCAGCCCGGACAGCTCCTATAATTCACCCCTCCACTTT
V: TRBV7-9; D: -; J: TRBJ1-2; size: -; CDR3: CASSSGTEPLFYGYTF; DNA: TGTGCCAGCAGCTCCGGGACCGAGCCTCTATTCTATGGCTACACCTTC
V: TRBV10-3; D: -; J: TRBJ1-2; size: -; CDR3: CAISANSGSYNYGYTF; DNA: TGTGCCATCAGTGCGAACTCGGGTTCATATAACTATGGCTACACCTTC
V: TRBV3-1; D: TRBD2; J: TRBJ2-7; size: few; CDR3: CASSQGSGGYEQYF; DNA: TGTGCCAGCAGCCAAGGCAGCGGGGGTTACGAGCAGTACTTC
V: TRBV28; D: TRBD2; J: TRBJ2-3; size: many; CDR3: CASSYPLSLAGGHVDTQYF; DNA: TGTGCCAGCAGTTACCCCTTGTCGCTAGCGGGGGGGCACGTAGATACGCAGTATTTT
V: TRBV7-6; D: -; J: TRBJ2-7; size: -; CDR3: CASSHIVGEQYF; DNA: TGTGCCAGCAGCCATATCGTTGGCGAGCAGTACTTC
V: TRBV12-3/TRBV12-4; D: TRBD1; J: TRBJ2-1; size: few; CDR3: CASSQGQGYNEQFF; DNA: TGTGCCAGCAGCCAGGGACAGGGCTACAATGAGCAGTTCTTC
V: TRBV7-9; D: -; J: TRBJ2-3; size: -; CDR3: CASSLVSGDEDTQYF; DNA: TGTGCCAGCAGCTTAGTCTCGGGGGACGAAGATACGCAGTATTTT
V: TRBV19; D: -; J: TRBJ1-5; size: -; CDR3: CASSYGRQNQPQHF; DNA: TGTGCCAGTAGTTACGGCAGACAGAATCAGCCCCAGCATTTT
V: TRBV7-6; D: -; J: TRBJ2-2; size: many; CDR3: CASRIALNTGELFF; DNA: TGTGCCAGCAGGATAGCCTTGAACACCGGGGAGCTGTTTTTT
V: TRBV28; D: -; J: TRBJ2-1; size: -; CDR3: CASRMATGGLSYNEQFF; DNA: TGTGCCAGCAGGATGGCCACCGGGGGCCTTTCCTACAATGAGCAGTTCTTC
V: TRBV5-6; D: -; J: TRBJ2-2; size: -; CDR3: CTSSLDWGAGELFF; DNA: TGTACCAGCAGCTTGGATTGGGGAGCCGGGGAGCTGTTTTTT
V: TRBV7-3; D: -; J: TRBJ1-2; size: -; CDR3: CASSFVGLQYGYTF; DNA: TGTGCCAGCAGCTTTGTTGGGTTGCAGTATGGCTACACCTTC
V: TRBV14; D: -; J: TRBJ2-7; size: few; CDR3: CASSSQAGAYEQYF; DNA: TGTGCCAGCAGCTCACAGGCGGGTGCCTACGAGCAGTACTTC
V: TRBV6-5; D: -; J: TRBJ2-7; size: few; CDR3: CASSFSQGYEQYF; DNA: TGTGCCAGCAGCTTCTCGCAGGGCTACGAGCAGTACTTC
V: TRBV2; D: -; J: TRBJ1-2; size: -; CDR3: CASGEDTRGYTF; DNA: TGTGCCAGCGGGGAGGACACCCGAGGCTACACCTTC
V: TRBV6-2/TRBV6-3; D: -; J: TRBJ2-1; size: -; CDR3: CASSYVPVADNEQFF; DNA: TGTGCCAGCAGTTACGTCCCTGTGGCAGACAATGAGCAGTTCTTC
V: TRBV15; D: -; J: TRBJ1-1; size: -; CDR3: CVTSSYTLGAFF; DNA: TGTGTCACCAGCAGTTACACCTTAGGGGCTTTCTTT
V: TRBV30; D: -; J: TRBJ1-1; size: -; CDR3: CAWSSQPNTEAFF; DNA: TGTGCCTGGAGTTCGCAGCCGAACACTGAAGCTTTCTTT
V: TRBV7-2; D: TRBD1; J: TRBJ2-7; size: many; CDR3: CASSSWTGTYEQYF; DNA: TGTGCCAGCAGCTCCTGGACAGGGACCTACGAGCAGTACTTC
V: TRBV29-1; D: -; J: TRBJ1-1; size: -; CDR3: CSVESGLNTEAFF; DNA: TGCAGCGTTGAGTCAGGGTTGAACACTGAAGCTTTCTTT
V: TRBV3-1; D: -; J: TRBJ1-5; size: few; CDR3: CASSPTWVIGNQPQHF; DNA: TGTGCCAGCAGCCCCACGTGGGTGATAGGCAATCAGCCCCAGCATTTT
V: TRBV4-1; D: -; J: TRBJ2-2; size: many; CDR3: CASSQVATDGELFF; DNA: TGCGCCAGCAGCCAAGTCGCAACCGACGGGGAGCTGTTTTTT
V: TRBV25-1; D: -; J: TRBJ1-6; size: once; CDR3: CASSELAGVYLHF; DNA: TGTGCCAGCAGTGAACTGGCAGGGGTCTACCTCCACTTT
V: TRBV28; D: TRBD2; J: TRBJ2-3; size: many; CDR3: CASSTLDSGGDTQYF; DNA: TGTGCCAGCAGTACGTTGGATAGCGGGGGAGATACGCAGTATTTT
V: TRBV20-1; D: -; J: TRBJ2-3; size: -; CDR3: CSARDMMQEGADTQYF; DNA: TGCAGTGCTAGAGATATGATGCAGGAGGGAGCAGATACGCAGTATTTT
V: TRBV27; D: -; J: TRBJ1-6; size: -; CDR3: CASSLSGDTPLHF; DNA: TGTGCCAGCAGTTTATCTGGAGACACACCCCTCCACTTT
V: TRBV19; D: -; J: TRBJ2-7; size: -; CDR3: CASRGGTASSYEQYF; DNA: TGTGCCAGTAGGGGCGGGACGGCCAGCTCCTACGAGCAGTACTTC
V: TRBV29-1; D: TRBD1; J: TRBJ1-1; size: -; CDR3: CSARGQGDTEAFF; DNA: TGCAGCGCCAGGGGACAGGGGGACACTGAAGCTTTCTTT
V: TRBV6-5; D: -; J: TRBJ1-2; size: -; CDR3: CASSYSIFLGTDGSGYTF; DNA: TGTGCCAGCAGTTACTCGATATTTCTAGGAACAGACGGATCTGGCTACACCTTC
V: TRBV6-1; D: -; J: TRBJ2-7; size: few; CDR3: CASDLEPGENEQYF; DNA: TGTGCCAGCGACCTGGAGCCCGGGGAAAACGAGCAGTACTTC
V: TRBV6-4; D: TRBD2; J: TRBJ2-3; size: -; CDR3: CASSALAGESSTDTQYF; DNA: TGTGCCAGCAGTGCACTAGCGGGAGAATCTAGCACAGATACGCAGTATTTT
V: TRBV3-1; D: TRBD2; J: TRBJ2-7; size: -; CDR3: CASSQLAGGPGVYEQYF; DNA: TGTGCCAGCAGCCAACTAGCGGGGGGCCCCGGGGTCTACGAGCAGTACTTC
V: TRBV27; D: TRBD1; J: TRBJ2-7; size: -; CDR3: CASSLSAGQADYEQYF; DNA: TGTGCCAGCAGTTTATCCGCCGGACAGGCTGACTACGAGCAGTACTTC
V: TRBV4-1; D: -; J: TRBJ2-1; size: -; CDR3: CASSRWLIPLYNEQFF; DNA: TGCGCCAGCAGCCGATGGTTGATCCCATTATACAATGAGCAGTTCTTC
V: TRBV27; D: -; J: TRBJ1-1; size: many; CDR3: CASSHGNTEAFF; DNA: TGTGCCAGCAGCCATGGGAACACTGAAGCTTTCTTT
V: TRBV6-1; D: -; J: TRBJ1-2; size: few; CDR3: CASSEERSGNYGYTF; DNA: TGTGCCAGCAGTGAGGAACGGTCTGGGAACTATGGCTACACCTTC
V: TRBV7-2; D: -; J: TRBJ2-3; size: many; CDR3: CASSLDWAGDTTDTQYF; DNA: TGTGCCAGCAGCTTAGATTGGGCAGGGGACACCACAGATACGCAGTATTTT
V: TRBV12-3/TRBV12-4; D: TRBD2; J: TRBJ2-5; size: -; CDR3: CASSFSGGTPQETQYF; DNA: TGTGCCAGCAGTTTCAGCGGGGGGACTCCTCAAGAGACCCAGTACTTC
V: TRBV7-8; D: -; J: TRBJ2-1; size: many; CDR3: CASSLVAGQPYNEQFF; DNA: TGTGCCAGCAGCTTAGTGGCAGGGCAACCCTACAATGAGCAGTTCTTC